This TCR beta chain was profiled in a study of cytomegalovirus exposure and HLA in healthy donors. Trimming cost V 0 bases and J 7 bases, with 16 bases left between them. CDR1 SGDLS and CDR2 YYNGEE come from the germline V gene. This CDR3 is built from 15 residues. Remarks on this clone: Its specificity is unknown.

Findings and limits, study-wide: Several top significant clusters appeared, in a later analysis, to be linked to common viral pathogens. The authors reported that TCR beta sequences could predict HLA-A and HLA-B alleles. These predictions were accurate for most subjects in the first cohort. Earlier results showed most TCR beta V segments being productive about 87% or about 30% of the time. Evidence from a later analysis indicated that most CMV-associated TCR beta chains looked HLA-restricted.

The PCR was carried out with 60 Vbeta primers and 13 Jbeta primers. Generated by immunoSEQ multiplex PCR, the TCRdb table keeps only in-frame clones and is missing some. Among 120,000 or so clones listed, 70% to 90% were seen once. The receptor comes from a man aged 35 to 55 in good health and CMV-seronegative. The sequencing input was PBMCs. The chain has TRBV9 and TRBJ1-1; weak D call: TRBD1 (6 bases). The CDR3: CASSVVETGPFEAFF. The CDR3 region has the DNA TGTGCCAGCAGCGTAGTTGAGACAGGCCCTTTTGAAGCTTTCTTT.